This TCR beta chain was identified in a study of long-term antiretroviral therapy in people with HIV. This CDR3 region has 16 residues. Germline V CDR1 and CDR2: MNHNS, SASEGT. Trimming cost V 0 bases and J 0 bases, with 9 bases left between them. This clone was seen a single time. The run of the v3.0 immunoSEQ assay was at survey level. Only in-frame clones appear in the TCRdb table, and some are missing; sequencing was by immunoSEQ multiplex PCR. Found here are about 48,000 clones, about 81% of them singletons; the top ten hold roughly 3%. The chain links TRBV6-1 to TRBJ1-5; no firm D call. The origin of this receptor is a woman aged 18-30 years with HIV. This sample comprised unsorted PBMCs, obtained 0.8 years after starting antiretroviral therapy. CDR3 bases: TGTGCCAGCAGTGAAGCGTCGACCAATAGCAATCAGCCCCAGCATTTT. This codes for CASSEASTNSNQPQHF.